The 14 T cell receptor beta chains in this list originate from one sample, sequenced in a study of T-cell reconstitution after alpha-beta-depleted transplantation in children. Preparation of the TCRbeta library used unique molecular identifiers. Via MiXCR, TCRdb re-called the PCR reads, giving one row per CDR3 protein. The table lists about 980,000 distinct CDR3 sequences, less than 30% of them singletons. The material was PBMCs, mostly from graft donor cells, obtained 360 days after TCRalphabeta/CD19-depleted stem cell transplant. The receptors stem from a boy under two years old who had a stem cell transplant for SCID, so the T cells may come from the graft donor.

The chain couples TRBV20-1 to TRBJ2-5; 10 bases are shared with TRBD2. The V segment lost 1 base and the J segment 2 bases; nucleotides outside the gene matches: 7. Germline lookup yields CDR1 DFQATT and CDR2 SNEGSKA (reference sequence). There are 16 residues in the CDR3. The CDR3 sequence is CSARGLAGSLQETQYF. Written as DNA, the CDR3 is TGCAGTGCTAGAGGACTAGCGGGCTCCCTTCAAGAGACCCAGTACTTC.

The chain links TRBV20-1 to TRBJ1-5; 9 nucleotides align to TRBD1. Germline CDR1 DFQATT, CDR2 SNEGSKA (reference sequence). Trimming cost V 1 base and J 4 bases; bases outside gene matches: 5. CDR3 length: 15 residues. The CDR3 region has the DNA TGCAGTGCTAGAGTTGGGACAGGGCGAAATCAGCCCCAGCATTTT. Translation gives CSARVGTGRNQPQHF.

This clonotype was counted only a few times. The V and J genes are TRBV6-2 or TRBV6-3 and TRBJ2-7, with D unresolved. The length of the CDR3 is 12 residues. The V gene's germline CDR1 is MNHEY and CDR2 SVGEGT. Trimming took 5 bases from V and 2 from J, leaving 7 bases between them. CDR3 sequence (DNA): TGTGCCAGCAGTAGAGTTGCCTACGAGCAGTACTTC. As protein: CASSRVAYEQYF.

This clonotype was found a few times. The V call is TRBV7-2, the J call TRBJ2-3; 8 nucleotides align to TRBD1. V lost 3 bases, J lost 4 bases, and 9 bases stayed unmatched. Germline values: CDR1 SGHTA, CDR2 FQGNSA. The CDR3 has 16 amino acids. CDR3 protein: CASSFGRQGLADTQYF. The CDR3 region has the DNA TGTGCCAGCAGCTTTGGGCGACAGGGGTTGGCAGATACGCAGTATTTT.

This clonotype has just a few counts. The CDR3 region is CASSLTGATQYF. In nucleotides, the CDR3 is TGTGCCAGCAGCTTAACCGGGGCCACGCAGTATTTT. The chain combines TRBV7-2 with TRBJ2-3; possibly TRBD1 or TRBD2 for D (5 bases each). Trimming removed 2 bases at V and 9 bases at J, with 9 bases between. Germline V gene data show CDR1 as SGHTA and CDR2 as FQGNSA. The CDR3 has 12 amino acids.

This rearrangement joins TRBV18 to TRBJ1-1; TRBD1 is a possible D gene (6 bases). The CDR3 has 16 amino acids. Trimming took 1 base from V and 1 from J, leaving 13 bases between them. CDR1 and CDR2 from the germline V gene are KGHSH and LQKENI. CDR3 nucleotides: TGTGCCAGCTCACCACTTCGGGACAAAAGGAACACTGAAGCTTTCTTT. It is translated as CASSPLRDKRNTEAFF.

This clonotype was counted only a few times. DNA of the CDR3: TGTGCCAGCAGCCCCGGGACAGGGACCCGCAATGAGCAGTTCTTC. It is translated as CASSPGTGTRNEQFF. V is TRBV11-2 and J is TRBJ2-1, with 9 bases fitting TRBD1. The CDR3 extends over 15 amino acids. Germline values: CDR1 SGHAT, CDR2 FQNNGV. V lost 5 bases, J lost 6 bases, and 8 bases stayed unmatched.

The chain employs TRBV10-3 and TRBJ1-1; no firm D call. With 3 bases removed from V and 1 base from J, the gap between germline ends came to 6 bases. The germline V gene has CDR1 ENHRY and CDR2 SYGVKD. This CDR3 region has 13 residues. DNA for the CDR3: TGTGCCATCAGTGACTTAGAGAACACTGAAGCTTTCTTT. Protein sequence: CAISDLENTEAFF.

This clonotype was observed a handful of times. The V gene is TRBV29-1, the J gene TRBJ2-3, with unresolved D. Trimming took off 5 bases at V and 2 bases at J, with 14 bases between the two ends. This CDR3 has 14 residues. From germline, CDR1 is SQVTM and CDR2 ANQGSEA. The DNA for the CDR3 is TGCAGCGTTAGGGTTTCCCCTCTCACAGATACGCAGTATTTT. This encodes CSVRVSPLTDTQYF.

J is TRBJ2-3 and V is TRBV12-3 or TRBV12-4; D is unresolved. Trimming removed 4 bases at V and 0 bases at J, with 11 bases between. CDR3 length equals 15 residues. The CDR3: CASSSPGLSTDTQYF. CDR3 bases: TGTGCCAGCAGTTCCCCCGGCCTGAGCACAGATACGCAGTATTTT.

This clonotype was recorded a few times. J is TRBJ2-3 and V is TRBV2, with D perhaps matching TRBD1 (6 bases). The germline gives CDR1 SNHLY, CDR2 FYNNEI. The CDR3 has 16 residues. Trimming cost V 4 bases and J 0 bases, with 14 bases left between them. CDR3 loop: CASSADRISSTDTQYF. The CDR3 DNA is TGTGCCAGCAGTGCCGACAGGATTTCTAGCACAGATACGCAGTATTTT.

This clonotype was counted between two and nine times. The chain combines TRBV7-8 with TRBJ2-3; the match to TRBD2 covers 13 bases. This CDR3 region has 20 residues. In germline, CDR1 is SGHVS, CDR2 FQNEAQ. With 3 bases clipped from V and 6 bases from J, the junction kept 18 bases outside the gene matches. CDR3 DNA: TGTGCCAGCAGCTTCCTCCGGGGACTAGCGGGGCGTATCCGCCCCGATACGCAGTATTTT. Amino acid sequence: CASSFLRGLAGRIRPDTQYF.

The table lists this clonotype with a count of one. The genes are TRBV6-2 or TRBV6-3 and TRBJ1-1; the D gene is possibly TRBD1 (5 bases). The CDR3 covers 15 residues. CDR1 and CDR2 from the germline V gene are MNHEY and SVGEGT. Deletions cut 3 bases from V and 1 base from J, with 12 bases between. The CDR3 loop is CASSYSGLGNTEAFF. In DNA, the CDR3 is TGTGCCAGCAGTTATTCGGGGCTAGGGAACACTGAAGCTTTCTTT.

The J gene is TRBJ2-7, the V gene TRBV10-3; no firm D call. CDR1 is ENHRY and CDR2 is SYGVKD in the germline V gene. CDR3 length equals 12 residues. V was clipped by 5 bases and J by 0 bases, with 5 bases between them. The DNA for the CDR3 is TGTGCCATCAGTACGTACTCCTACGAGCAGTACTTC. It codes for CAISTYSYEQYF.